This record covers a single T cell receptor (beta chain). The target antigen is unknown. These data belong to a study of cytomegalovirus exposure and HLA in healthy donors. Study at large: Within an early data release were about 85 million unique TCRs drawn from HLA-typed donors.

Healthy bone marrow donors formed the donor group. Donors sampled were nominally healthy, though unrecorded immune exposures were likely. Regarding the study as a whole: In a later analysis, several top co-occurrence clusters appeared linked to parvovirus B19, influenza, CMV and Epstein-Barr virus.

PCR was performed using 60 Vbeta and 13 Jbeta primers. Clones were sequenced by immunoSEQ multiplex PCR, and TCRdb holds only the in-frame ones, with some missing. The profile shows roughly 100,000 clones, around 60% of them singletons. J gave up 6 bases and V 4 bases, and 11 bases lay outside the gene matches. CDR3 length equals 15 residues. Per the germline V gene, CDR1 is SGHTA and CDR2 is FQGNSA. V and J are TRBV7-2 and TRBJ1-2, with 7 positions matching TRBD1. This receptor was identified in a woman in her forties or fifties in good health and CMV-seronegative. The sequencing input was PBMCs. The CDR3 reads CASSYKPGQRHGYTF. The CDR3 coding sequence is TGTGCCAGCAGCTACAAACCGGGACAGAGACATGGCTACACCTTC.